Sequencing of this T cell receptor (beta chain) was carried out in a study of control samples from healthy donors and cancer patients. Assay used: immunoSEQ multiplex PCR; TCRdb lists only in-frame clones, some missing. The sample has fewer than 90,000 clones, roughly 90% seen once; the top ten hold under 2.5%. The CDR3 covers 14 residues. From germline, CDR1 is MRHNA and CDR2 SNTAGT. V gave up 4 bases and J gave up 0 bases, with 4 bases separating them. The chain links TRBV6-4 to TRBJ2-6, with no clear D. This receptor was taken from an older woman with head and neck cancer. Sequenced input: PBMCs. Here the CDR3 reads CASSVGSGANVLTF. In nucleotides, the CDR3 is TGTGCCAGCAGTGTAGGCTCTGGGGCCAACGTCCTGACTTTC.